Given below is one T cell receptor beta chain in context. This record comes from a study of blood T cell repertoires in COVID-19. The length of the CDR3 is 13 residues. Trimming left V 3 bases short and J 5 bases short, with 10 bases between. Germline V CDR1 and CDR2: MNHNS, SASEGT. As handled by the study authors: The authors estimated nucleated cell counts from reference gene primer amplification. Generated by immunoSEQ multiplex PCR, the TCRdb table keeps only in-frame clones and is missing some. Clone size and V and J calls were adopted from that table, with D and trimming inferred from the DNA. This sample yields over 15,000 clones, of which 65% to 85% are seen a single time; approximately 15% belongs to the top ten.

The rearrangement links TRBV6-1 to TRBJ2-5, with D possibly TRBD2 on 5 matching bases. The receptor's source is a man in his forties or fifties with active or convalescent COVID-19. Sequencing input: peripheral blood. Here the CDR3 DNA reads TGTGCCAGCAGTGACCCACCGGGGGAGACCCAGTACTTC. Encoded protein: CASSDPPGETQYF.